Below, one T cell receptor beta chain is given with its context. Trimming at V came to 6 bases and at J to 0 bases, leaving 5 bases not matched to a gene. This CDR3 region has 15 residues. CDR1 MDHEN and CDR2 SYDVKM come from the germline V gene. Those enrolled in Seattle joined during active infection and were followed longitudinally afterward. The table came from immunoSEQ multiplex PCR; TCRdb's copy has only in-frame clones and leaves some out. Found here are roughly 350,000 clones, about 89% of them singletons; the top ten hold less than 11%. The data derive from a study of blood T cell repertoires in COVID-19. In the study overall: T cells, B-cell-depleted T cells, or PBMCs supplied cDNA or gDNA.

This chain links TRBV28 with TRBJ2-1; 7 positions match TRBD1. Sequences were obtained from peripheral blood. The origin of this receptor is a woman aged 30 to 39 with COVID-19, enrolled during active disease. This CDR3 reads CASSIQGRSYNEQFF. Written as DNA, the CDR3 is TGTGCCAGCAGCATACAGGGGCGCTCCTACAATGAGCAGTTCTTC.